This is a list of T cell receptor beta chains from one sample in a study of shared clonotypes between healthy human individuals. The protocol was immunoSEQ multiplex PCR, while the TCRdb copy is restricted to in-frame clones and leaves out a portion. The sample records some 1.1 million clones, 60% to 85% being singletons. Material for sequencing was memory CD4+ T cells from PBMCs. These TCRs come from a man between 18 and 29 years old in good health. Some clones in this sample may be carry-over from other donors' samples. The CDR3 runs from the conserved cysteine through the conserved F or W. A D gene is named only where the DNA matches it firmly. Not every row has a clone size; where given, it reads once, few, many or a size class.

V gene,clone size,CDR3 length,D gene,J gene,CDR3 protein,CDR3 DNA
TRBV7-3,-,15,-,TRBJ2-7,CASSPSPGRLYEQYF,TGTGCCAGCAGCCCCAGTCCGGGGAGACTCTACGAGCAGTACTTC
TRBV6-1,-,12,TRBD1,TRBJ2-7,CAISETGDEQYF,TGTGCCATCAGTGAGACAGGGGACGAGCAGTACTTC
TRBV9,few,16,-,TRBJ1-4,CASSPHGDRRNEKLFF,TGTGCCAGCAGCCCTCACGGAGACAGGCGGAATGAAAAACTGTTTTTT
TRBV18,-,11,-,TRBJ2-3,CASSPFGTQYF,TGTGCCAGCTCACCGTTCGGTACGCAGTATTTT
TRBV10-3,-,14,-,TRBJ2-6,CAISRDSGANVLTF,TGTGCCATCAGTCGGGACTCTGGGGCCAACGTCCTGACTTTC
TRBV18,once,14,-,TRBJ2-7,CASSPQNRAYEQYF,TGTGCCAGCTCACCACAGAACAGGGCCTACGAGCAGTACTTC
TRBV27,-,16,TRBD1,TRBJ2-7,CASSPTGTVIGRGQYF,TGTGCCAGCAGCCCAACCGGGACAGTAATTGGACGGGGGCAGTACTTC
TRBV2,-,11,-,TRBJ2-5,CASSPEETQYF,TGTGCCAGCAGCCCTGAAGAGACCCAGTACTTC
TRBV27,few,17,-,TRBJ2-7,CASSGGRGTGSSYEQYF,TGTGCCAGCAGTGGAGGAAGAGGAACAGGGTCTTCCTACGAGCAGTACTTC
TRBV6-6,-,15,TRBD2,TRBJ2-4,CASSYLTGGKNIQYF,TGTGCCAGCAGTTACCTCACGGGGGGGAAAAACATTCAGTACTTC
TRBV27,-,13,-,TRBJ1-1,CASSLEGGTEAFF,TGTGCCAGCAGTTTAGAAGGGGGAACTGAAGCTTTCTTT
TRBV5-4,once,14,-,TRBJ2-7,CASSIRRAPYEQYF,TGTGCCAGCAGCATCAGGCGGGCTCCCTACGAGCAGTACTTC
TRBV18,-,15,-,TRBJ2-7,CASSPGQGITYEQYF,TGTGCCAGCTCACCTGGGCAGGGGATTACCTACGAGCAGTACTTC
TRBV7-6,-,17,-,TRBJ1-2,CASSLGTQLGGWNGYTF,TGTGCCAGCAGCTTAGGCACTCAACTGGGGGGGTGGAATGGCTACACCTTC
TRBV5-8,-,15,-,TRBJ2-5,CASSLDWRYQETQYF,TGTGCCAGCAGCTTGGACTGGAGGTACCAAGAGACCCAGTACTTC
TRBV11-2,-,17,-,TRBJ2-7,CASSLAHSTVLSYEQYF,TGTGCCAGCAGCTTGGCCCATAGCACCGTCTTGTCCTACGAGCAGTACTTC
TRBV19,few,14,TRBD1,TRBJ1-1,CASSKYRGRIEAFF,TGTGCCAGTAGTAAATACAGGGGGCGGATTGAAGCTTTCTTT
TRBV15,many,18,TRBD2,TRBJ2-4,CATSRVVRGLAGVDIQYF,TGTGCCACCAGCAGAGTCGTCAGAGGACTAGCGGGAGTTGACATTCAGTACTTC
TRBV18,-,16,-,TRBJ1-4,CASSPLVSRGSEKLFF,TGTGCCAGCTCACCCCTGGTGAGTCGCGGGAGTGAAAAACTGTTTTTT
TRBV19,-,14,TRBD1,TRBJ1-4,CASTVTGGGEKLFF,TGTGCCAGTACCGTGACAGGGGGCGGTGAAAAACTGTTTTTT
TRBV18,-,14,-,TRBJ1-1,CASSAKLVSTEAFF,TGTGCCAGCTCCGCTAAACTTGTGAGTACTGAAGCTTTCTTT
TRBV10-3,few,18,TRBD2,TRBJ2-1,CAISSTSGRTSSYNEQFF,TGTGCCATCAGCTCGACTAGCGGGAGGACAAGCTCCTACAATGAGCAGTTCTTC
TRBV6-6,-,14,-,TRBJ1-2,CASDMGGARNGYTF,TGTGCCAGCGACATGGGGGGGGCTCGAAATGGCTACACCTTC
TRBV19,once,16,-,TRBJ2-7,CASSITSRTALYEQYF,TGTGCCAGTAGTATTACTAGCAGGACAGCTCTCTACGAGCAGTACTTC
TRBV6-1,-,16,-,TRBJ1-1,CASSEFSVGVNTEAFF,TGTGCCAGCAGTGAATTCAGTGTAGGGGTGAACACTGAAGCTTTCTTT
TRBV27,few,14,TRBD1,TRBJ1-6,CASSLRQGNSPLHF,TGTGCCAGCAGTCTACGACAGGGAAATTCACCCCTCCACTTT
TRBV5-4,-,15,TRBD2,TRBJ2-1,CASSLRLLAGNEQFF,TGTGCCAGCAGCTTGCGACTGCTAGCGGGTAATGAGCAGTTCTTC
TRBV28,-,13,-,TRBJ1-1,CASSLTTYTEAFF,TGTGCCAGCAGTTTAACAACTTACACTGAAGCTTTCTTT
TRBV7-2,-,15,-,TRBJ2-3,CASSRTPRGPDTQYF,TGTGCCAGCAGCCGCACCCCAAGAGGTCCAGATACGCAGTATTTT
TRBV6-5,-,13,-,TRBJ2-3,CASVPPGSGAQYF,TGTGCCAGCGTACCCCCTGGGAGCGGAGCGCAGTATTTT
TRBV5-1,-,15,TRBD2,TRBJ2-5,CASSLTAGGPGIQYF,TGCGCCAGCAGCTTGACTGCGGGAGGGCCGGGGATCCAGTACTTC
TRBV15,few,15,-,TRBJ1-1,CATSRDLTGNTEAFF,TGTGCCACCAGCAGAGATTTGACGGGGAACACTGAAGCTTTCTTT
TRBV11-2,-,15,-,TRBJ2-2,CASSPQGGAAGELFF,TGTGCCAGCAGCCCCCAAGGGGGGGCCGCCGGGGAGCTGTTTTTT
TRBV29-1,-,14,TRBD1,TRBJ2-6,CSVQGAAGANVLTF,TGCAGCGTTCAGGGGGCGGCTGGGGCCAACGTCCTGACTTTC
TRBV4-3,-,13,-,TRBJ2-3,CASTTSGADTQYF,TGCGCCAGCACCACCTCTGGGGCAGATACGCAGTATTTT
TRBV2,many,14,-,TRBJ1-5,CASSDKTSNQPQHF,TGTGCCAGCAGTGACAAAACTAGCAATCAGCCCCAGCATTTT
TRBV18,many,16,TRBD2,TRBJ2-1,CASSRGTSGAYNEQFF,TGTGCCAGCTCACGCGGGACTAGCGGTGCCTACAATGAGCAGTTCTTC
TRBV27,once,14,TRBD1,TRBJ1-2,CASSSRDRGPGYTF,TGTGCCAGCAGTTCCCGGGACAGGGGGCCTGGCTACACCTTC
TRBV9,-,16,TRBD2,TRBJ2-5,CASSVTSGRAGETQYF,TGTGCCAGCAGCGTGACTAGCGGGAGGGCCGGGGAGACCCAGTACTTC
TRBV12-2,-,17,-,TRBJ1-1,CASRFPASVGTKGEAFF,TGTGCAAGTCGCTTTCCGGCGTCGGTAGGGACAAAAGGTGAAGCTTTCTTT
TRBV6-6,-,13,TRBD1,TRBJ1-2,CASSGTGGSGYTF,TGTGCCAGCAGCGGGACAGGGGGATCCGGCTACACCTTC
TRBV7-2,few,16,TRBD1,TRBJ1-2,CASSLFRRQGAGGYTF,TGTGCCAGCAGCTTATTCCGTCGACAGGGGGCGGGTGGCTACACCTTC
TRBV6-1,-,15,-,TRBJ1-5,CASSDLTRPQQPQHF,TGTGCCAGCAGTGACTTGACCCGGCCCCAGCAGCCCCAGCATTTT